This TCR beta chain was retrieved from a study of cytomegalovirus exposure and HLA in healthy donors. This clone showed up just a few times. Its target is not known. General observations from the study: An analysis was carried out later, and it reportedly showed fewer N-insertions in an Asian-associated ancestry cluster than the approximately 670-donor mean. In presence/absence analyses, roughly uniform sequencing depth across donors was assumed.

Trimming took 1 base from V and 3 from J, leaving 9 bases between them. This CDR3 region has 15 residues. Germline V lookup: CDR1 SGHTA, CDR2 FQGNSA. A multiplex PCR was run with 60 Vbeta primers and 13 Jbeta primers. Here immunoSEQ multiplex PCR was the method, and the copy in TCRdb shows in-frame clones only, minus some. The repertoire has about 160,000 clones, 55% to 80% of them found once; the top ten carry under 7.5%. This rearrangement joins TRBV7-2 to TRBJ1-4, with a possible D match to TRBD1 (6 bases). Sequencing was carried out using PBMCs. The TCR sequence derives from a woman aged 55-70 years in good health and CMV-seropositive. The CDR3 DNA reads TGTGCCAGCAGCTTAGGGGGGACACCTAATGAAAAACTGTTTTTT. This sequence encodes CASSLGGTPNEKLFF.